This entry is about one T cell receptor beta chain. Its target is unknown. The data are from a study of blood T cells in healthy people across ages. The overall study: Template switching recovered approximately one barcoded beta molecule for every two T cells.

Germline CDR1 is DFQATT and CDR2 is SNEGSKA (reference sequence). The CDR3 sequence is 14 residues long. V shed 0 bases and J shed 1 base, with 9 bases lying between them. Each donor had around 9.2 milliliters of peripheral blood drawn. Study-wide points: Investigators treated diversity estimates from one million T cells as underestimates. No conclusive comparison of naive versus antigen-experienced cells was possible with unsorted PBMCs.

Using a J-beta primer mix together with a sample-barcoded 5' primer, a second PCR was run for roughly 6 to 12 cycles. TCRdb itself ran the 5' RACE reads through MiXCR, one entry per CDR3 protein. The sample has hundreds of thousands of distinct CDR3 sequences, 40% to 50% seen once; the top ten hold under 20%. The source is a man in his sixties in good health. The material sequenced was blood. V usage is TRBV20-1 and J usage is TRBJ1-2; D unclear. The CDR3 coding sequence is TGCAGTGCTAGAGACAGGACCTTTAACTATGGCTACACCTTC. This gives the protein CSARDRTFNYGYTF.